The present T cell receptor beta chain was sequenced within a study of T cell responses to AZD1222 COVID-19 vaccine. About the research overall: Pooled samples include second doses given at about 4 or 12 weeks. General study results and limits: Spike-specific TCR breadth and depth grew following two AZD1222 doses. Females outnumbered males among donors, who were mostly white British; clonal diversity was possibly underestimated. Scientists sampled the repertoires only once the peak T cell response had passed.

Worth noting for this clone: What it binds is unknown.

The protocol was immunoSEQ multiplex PCR, while the TCRdb copy is restricted to in-frame clones and leaves out a portion. The data hold about 85,000 clones, with approximately 89% observed a single time. The germline CDR1 and CDR2 sequences are SNHLY and FYNNEI. This CDR3 is built from 13 residues. The V gene lost 3 bases and the J gene lost 4 bases, with 9 bases spanning the gap. The receptor was derived from an adult in good health. Here the sequenced sample was peripheral blood, taken on day 0 of AZD1222 vaccination. The chain couples TRBV2 to TRBJ1-2; D ambiguous. The CDR3 spells CASSEGQTYGYTF. The CDR3 bases are TGTGCCAGCAGTGAGGGTCAGACCTATGGCTACACCTTC.